The present T cell receptor (beta chain) was sequenced within a study of blood T cell repertoires in COVID-19. Study context: COVID-19 samples from acute and convalescent phases originated in the United States, Italy and Spain. PBMCs, B-cell-depleted T cells, or T cells were the source of the cDNA or gDNA that made up the material.

The CDR3 is made up of 15 amino acids. Germline V gene sequence: CDR1 GTSNPN, CDR2 SVGIG (reference sequence). V was pared by 2 bases and J by 2 bases, with 8 bases of the junction left unmatched. Original handling: The authors estimated nucleated cell counts from reference gene primer amplification. TCRdb's copy holds only in-frame clones and misses some; the assay was immunoSEQ multiplex PCR. V, J and clone size derive from that table, while D and trimming were established from the DNA sequence. The data contain 650,000 to 800,000 clones, around 89% of them singletons. The sequenced sample was peripheral blood. The receptor was isolated from a woman between 18 and 29 years old with acute or convalescent COVID-19. This chain uses TRBV30 with TRBJ2-7, with 8 bases lining up with TRBD1. The CDR3 here is CAWSKHPGQAYEQYF. The CDR3 DNA follows: TGTGCCTGGAGTAAACACCCGGGACAGGCCTACGAGCAGTACTTC.